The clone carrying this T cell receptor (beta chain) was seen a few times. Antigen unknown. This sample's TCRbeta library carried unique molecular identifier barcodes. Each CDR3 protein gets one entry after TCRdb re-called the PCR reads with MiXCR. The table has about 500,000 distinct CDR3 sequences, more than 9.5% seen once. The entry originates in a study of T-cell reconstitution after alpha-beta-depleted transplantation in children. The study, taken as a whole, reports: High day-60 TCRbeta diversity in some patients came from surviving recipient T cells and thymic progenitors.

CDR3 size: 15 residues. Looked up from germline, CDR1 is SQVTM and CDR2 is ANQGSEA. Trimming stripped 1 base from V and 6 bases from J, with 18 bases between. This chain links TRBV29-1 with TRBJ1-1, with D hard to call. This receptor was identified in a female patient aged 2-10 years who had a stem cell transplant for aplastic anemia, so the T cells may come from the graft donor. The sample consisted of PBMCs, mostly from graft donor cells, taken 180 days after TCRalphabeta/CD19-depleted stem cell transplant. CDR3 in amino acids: CSVEGFSGARAEAFF. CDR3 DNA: TGCAGCGTTGAAGGGTTTTCGGGCGCACGCGCTGAAGCTTTCTTT.